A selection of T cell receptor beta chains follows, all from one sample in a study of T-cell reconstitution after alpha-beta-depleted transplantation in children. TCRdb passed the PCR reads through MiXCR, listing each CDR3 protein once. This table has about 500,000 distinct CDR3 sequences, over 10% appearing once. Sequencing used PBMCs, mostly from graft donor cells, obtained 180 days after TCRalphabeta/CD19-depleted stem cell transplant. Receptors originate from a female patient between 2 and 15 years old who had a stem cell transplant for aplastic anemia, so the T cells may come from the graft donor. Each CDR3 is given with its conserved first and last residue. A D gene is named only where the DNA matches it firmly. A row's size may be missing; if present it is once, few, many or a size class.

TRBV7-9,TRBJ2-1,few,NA,CASSRFPEQFF,TGTGCCAGCAGCCGTTTTCCTGAGCAGTTCTTC
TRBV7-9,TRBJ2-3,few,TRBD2,CASSFTSGSSDTQYF,TGTGCCAGCAGCTTCACTAGCGGGAGTTCAGATACGCAGTATTTT
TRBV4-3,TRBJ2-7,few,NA,CASSQDLAFPLLPLPYEQYF,TGCGCCAGCAGCCAAGATCTGGCCTTCCCTCTACTACCCCTCCCTTACGAGCAGTACTTC
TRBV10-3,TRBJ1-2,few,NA,CAISAGEYGYTF,TGTGCCATCAGTGCAGGGGAGTATGGCTACACCTTC
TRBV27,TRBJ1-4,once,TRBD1,CASSSGQGGSEKLFF,TGTGCCAGCAGTTCGGGACAGGGAGGGAGCGAAAAACTGTTTTTT
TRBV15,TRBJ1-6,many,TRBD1,CATSRTGARNSPLHF,TGTGCCACCAGCAGGACAGGGGCTCGGAATTCACCCCTCCACTTT
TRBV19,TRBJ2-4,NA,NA,CASSIGQGKNIQYF,TGTGCCAGTAGTATCGGTCAGGGTAAAAACATTCAGTACTTC
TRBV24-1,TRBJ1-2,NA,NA,CATSDSGRTLGYGYTF,TGTGCCACCAGTGACTCCGGCAGGACCTTAGGGTATGGCTACACCTTC
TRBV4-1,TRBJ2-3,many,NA,CASSQDSYTQYF,TGCGCCAGCAGCCAAGACTCATATACGCAGTATTTT
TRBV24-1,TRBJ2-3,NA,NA,CATSDPAPFVADTQYF,TGTGCCACCAGTGACCCCGCACCCTTCGTCGCAGATACGCAGTATTTT
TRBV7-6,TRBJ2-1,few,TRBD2,CASSLAREGYLNEQFF,TGTGCCAGCAGCTTAGCGCGGGAGGGCTACCTCAATGAGCAGTTCTTC
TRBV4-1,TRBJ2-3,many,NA,CASSQSADTQYF,TGCGCCAGCAGCCAATCGGCAGATACGCAGTATTTT
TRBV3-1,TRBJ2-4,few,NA,CASSQGLPSWAKNIQYF,TGTGCCAGCAGCCAGGGACTCCCGTCGTGGGCCAAAAACATTCAGTACTTC
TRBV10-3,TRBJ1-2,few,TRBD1,CAISESTGRTYGYTF,TGTGCCATCAGTGAGTCGACAGGGAGGACCTATGGCTACACCTTC
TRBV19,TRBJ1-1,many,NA,CASSPSVNTEAFF,TGTGCCAGTAGTCCGAGCGTGAACACTGAAGCTTTCTTT
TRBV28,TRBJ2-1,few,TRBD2,CASSSGLAGGLSYNEQFF,TGTGCCAGCAGTTCGGGACTAGCGGGAGGGTTATCATACAATGAGCAGTTCTTC
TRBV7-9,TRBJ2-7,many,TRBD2,CASSLGPRGGLYEQYF,TGTGCCAGCAGCTTAGGCCCTCGGGGGGGCTTGTACGAGCAGTACTTC
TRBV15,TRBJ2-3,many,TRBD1,CATSTGGVSTDTQYF,TGTGCCACCTCCACAGGGGGCGTTAGCACAGATACGCAGTATTTT
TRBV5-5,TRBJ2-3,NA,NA,CASSLGIYDTDTQYF,TGTGCCAGCAGCTTGGGAATATATGACACAGATACGCAGTATTTT
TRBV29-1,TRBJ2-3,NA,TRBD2,CSVVSGLAGVTDTQYF,TGCAGCGTTGTTTCCGGACTAGCGGGAGTCACAGATACGCAGTATTTT
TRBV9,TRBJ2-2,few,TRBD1,CASSLGQTGELFF,TGTGCCAGCAGCCTGGGACAGACCGGGGAGCTGTTTTTT
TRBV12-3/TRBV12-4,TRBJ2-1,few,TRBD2,CASSFGLAGDEQFF,TGTGCCAGCAGTTTCGGGCTAGCGGGAGATGAGCAGTTCTTC
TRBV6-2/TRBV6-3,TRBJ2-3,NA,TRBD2,CASSYSTSRLAGVHTDTQYF,TGTGCCAGCAGTTACTCGACTAGTCGACTAGCGGGAGTTCATACAGATACGCAGTATTTT
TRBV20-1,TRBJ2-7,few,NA,CSACLVPYEQYF,TGCAGTGCTTGCCTGGTTCCCTACGAGCAGTACTTC
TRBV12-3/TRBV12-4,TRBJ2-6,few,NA,CASSVQMGSGANVLTF,TGTGCCAGCAGTGTACAGATGGGCTCTGGGGCCAACGTCCTGACTTTC
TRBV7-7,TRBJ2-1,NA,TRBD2,CASSGGGGNEQFF,TGTGCCAGCAGCGGCGGGGGGGGCAATGAGCAGTTCTTC
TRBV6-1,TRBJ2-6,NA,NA,CASSPTGSGANGLTF,TGTGCCAGCAGCCCCACAGGGAGTGGGGCCAACGGCCTGACTTTC
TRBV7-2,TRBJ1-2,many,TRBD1,CASSMTGMGVGYTF,TGTGCCAGCAGCATGACAGGGATGGGAGTTGGCTACACCTTC
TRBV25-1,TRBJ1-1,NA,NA,CATGTALRGTEAFF,TGTGCCACAGGGACCGCCCTAAGAGGTACTGAAGCTTTCTTT
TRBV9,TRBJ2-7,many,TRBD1,CASSGRDRENEQYF,TGTGCCAGCAGCGGCCGGGACAGGGAAAACGAGCAGTACTTC
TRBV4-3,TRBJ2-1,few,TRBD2,CASSQEPSSILAGNNEQFF,TGCGCCAGCAGCCAGGAACCATCCTCTATCCTAGCGGGCAATAATGAGCAGTTCTTC
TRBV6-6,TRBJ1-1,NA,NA,CASRDDRLAEAFF,TGTGCCAGCAGAGACGACCGGTTGGCTGAAGCTTTCTTT
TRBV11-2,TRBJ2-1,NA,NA,CASSLLALRNNEQFF,TGTGCCAGCAGCTTACTAGCGCTCAGGAACAATGAGCAGTTCTTC
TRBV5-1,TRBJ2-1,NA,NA,CASSRDSTFSRYNEQFF,TGCGCCAGCAGTCGGGACTCCACCTTCTCCCGCTACAATGAGCAGTTCTTC
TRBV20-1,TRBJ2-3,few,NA,CSAMKRASTDTQYF,TGCAGTGCTATGAAACGGGCAAGCACAGATACGCAGTATTTT
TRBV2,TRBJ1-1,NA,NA,CASGQNTEAFF,TGTGCCAGCGGTCAGAACACTGAAGCTTTCTTT
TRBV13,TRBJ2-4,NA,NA,CASSLTQGFLAKNIQYF,TGTGCCAGCAGCCTTACCCAGGGCTTCCTAGCCAAAAACATTCAGTACTTC
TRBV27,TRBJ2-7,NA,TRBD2,CASGWTSGSYEQYF,TGTGCCAGCGGATGGACTAGCGGGAGTTACGAGCAGTACTTC
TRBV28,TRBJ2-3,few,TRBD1,CASSSGQGGTGTDTQYF,TGTGCCAGCAGTTCCGGACAGGGGGGGACGGGCACAGATACGCAGTATTTT
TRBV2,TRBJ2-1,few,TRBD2,CASSEWEGPYNEQFF,TGTGCCAGCAGTGAATGGGAGGGCCCCTACAATGAGCAGTTCTTC
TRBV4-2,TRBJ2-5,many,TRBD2,CASSQSLMAGEETQYF,TGTGCCAGCAGCCAGAGCCTTATGGCGGGGGAAGAGACCCAGTACTTC
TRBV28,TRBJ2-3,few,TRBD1,CASSPDRGHSTDTQYF,TGTGCCAGCAGTCCGGACAGGGGCCATAGCACAGATACGCAGTATTTT
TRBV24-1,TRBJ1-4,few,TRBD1,CATSDFSGGQGTNEKLFF,TGTGCCACCAGTGATTTTTCAGGGGGCCAAGGCACTAATGAAAAACTGTTTTTT
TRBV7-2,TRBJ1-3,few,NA,CASGKIWGAMGNTIYF,TGTGCCAGCGGCAAAATCTGGGGGGCGATGGGAAACACCATATATTTT
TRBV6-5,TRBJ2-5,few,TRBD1,CASSSDRDQETQYF,TGTGCCAGCAGTTCTGACAGGGACCAAGAGACCCAGTACTTC
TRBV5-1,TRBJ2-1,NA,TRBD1,CASSPGTGRGEQFF,TGCGCCAGCAGCCCGGGGACAGGGCGAGGTGAGCAGTTCTTC